The source of this T cell receptor beta chain is a study of T cells after yellow fever vaccination. Looking at the study overall: SMART-Seq v4 Ultra Low Input served to prepare low-cell-number fractions.

Germline V lookup: CDR1 DFQATT, CDR2 SNEGSKA (reference sequence). This CDR3 is built from 13 residues. The junction had 0 bases not matched to a gene; V was cut back by 1 base and J by 4 bases. General study results and limits: By day 5 rather than day 15, the secondary response had peaked, though it was weaker. The CD4 compartment and the CD8 compartment contained a small share of clonotypes in common.

This clonotype was found many times. What it recognizes is unknown. As TCR cDNA was made by 5'RACE template switching, a universal primer site and UMIs were added. TCRdb re-derived calls from the 5' RACE reads in MiXCR, one entry per CDR3 protein. The sample includes 310,000 or so distinct CDR3 sequences, 6.5% to 8.5% of them seen just once. This rearrangement joins TRBV20-1 to TRBJ1-5; 8 bases match TRBD1. This receptor was obtained from a man aged 18 to 29 who received the YFV17D yellow fever vaccine. The sample consisted of PBMCs, taken around 45 days after the first yellow fever vaccination. In DNA form, the CDR3 reads TGCAGTGCTAGAGGGGACAGGAATCAGCCCCAGCATTTT. Translating it yields CSARGDRNQPQHF.